This T cell receptor (beta chain) was sequenced for a study of T cells after yellow fever vaccination. Regarding the study as a whole: Boosting was followed by the reappearance of most primary-vaccination clones (around 95% CD4, more than 70% CD8).

The CDR3 sequence is 14 residues long. With 6 bases removed from V and 0 bases from J, the gap between germline ends came to 12 bases. CDR1 MNHEY and CDR2 SMNVEV come from the germline V gene (reference sequence). TCRdb re-called the 5' RACE reads through MiXCR, storing one row per CDR3 protein. The profile covers approximately 340,000 distinct CDR3 sequences, with 8.5% to 10% appearing a single time and about a sixth taken by the ten largest. This clonotype came up a few times. Its target is not known. This specimen was PBMCs, taken on the day of the first yellow fever vaccination. The sequence was obtained from a man younger than 30 who received the YFV17D yellow fever vaccine. V gene TRBV27 combines with J gene TRBJ2-7, with D tentatively TRBD2 (6 bases). The CDR3 coding sequence is TGTGCCAGCAGGGGACTGTCGAGCTCCTACGAGCAGTACTTC. It translates to CASRGLSSSYEQYF.